The following is a T cell receptor beta chain sequence with its context. This entry is derived from a study of shared T cell receptors in the human thymus. Looked up from germline, CDR1 is ENHRY and CDR2 is SYGVKD. The germline V and J ends were trimmed by 5 bases and 3 bases, with 14 bases remaining between them. This CDR3 contains 14 residues. TCRdb's copy holds only in-frame clones and misses some; the assay was immunoSEQ multiplex PCR. The sample lists about 660,000 clones; around 87% were seen once. Separately, the same data were catalogued under a study of human thymus T cells.

Sequenced: thymocytes. The TCR originated in a boy younger than two with a congenital heart defect. The rearrangement uses TRBV10-3 and TRBJ2-7, with D possibly being TRBD2 (6 bases). CDR3 nucleotide sequence: TGTGCCATCAGTACCTCGGGACTTTTCTACGAGCAGTACTTC. Translated: CAISTSGLFYEQYF.